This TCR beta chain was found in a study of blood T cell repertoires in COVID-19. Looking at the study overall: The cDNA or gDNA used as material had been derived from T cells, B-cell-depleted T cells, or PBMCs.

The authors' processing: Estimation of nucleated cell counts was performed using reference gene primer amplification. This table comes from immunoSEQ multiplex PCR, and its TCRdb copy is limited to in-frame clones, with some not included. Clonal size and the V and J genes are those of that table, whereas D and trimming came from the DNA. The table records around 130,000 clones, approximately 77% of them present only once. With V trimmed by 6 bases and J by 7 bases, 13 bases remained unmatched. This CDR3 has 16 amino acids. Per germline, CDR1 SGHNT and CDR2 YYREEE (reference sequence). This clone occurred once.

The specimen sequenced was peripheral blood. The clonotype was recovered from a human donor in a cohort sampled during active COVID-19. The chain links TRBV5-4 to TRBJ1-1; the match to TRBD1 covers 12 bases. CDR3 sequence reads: CASIEAGGDRGREAFF. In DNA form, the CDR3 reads TGTGCCAGCATCGAGGCCGGCGGGGACAGGGGGCGTGAAGCTTTCTTT.